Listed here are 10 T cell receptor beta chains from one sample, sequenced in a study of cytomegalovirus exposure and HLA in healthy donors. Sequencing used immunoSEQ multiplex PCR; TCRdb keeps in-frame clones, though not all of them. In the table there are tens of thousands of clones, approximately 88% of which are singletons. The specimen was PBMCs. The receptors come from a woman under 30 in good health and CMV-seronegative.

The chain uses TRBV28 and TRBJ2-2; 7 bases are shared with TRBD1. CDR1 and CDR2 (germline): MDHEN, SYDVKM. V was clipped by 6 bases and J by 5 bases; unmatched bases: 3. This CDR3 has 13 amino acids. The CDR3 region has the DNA TGTGCCAGCAGAGGGGGCGGGACCGGGGAGCTGTTTTTT. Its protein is CASRGGGTGELFF.

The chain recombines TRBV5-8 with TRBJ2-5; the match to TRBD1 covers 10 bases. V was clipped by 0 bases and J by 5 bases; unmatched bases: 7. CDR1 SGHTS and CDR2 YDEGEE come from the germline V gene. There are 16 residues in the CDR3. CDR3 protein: CASSLEGTGAGETQYF. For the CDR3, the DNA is TGTGCCAGCAGCTTGGAAGGGACAGGGGCCGGGGAGACCCAGTACTTC.

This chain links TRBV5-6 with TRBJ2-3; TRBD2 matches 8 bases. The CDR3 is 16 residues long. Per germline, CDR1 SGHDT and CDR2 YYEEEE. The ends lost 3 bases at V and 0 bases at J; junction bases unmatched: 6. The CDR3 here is CASSSGLAGSTDTQYF. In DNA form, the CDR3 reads TGTGCCAGCAGCTCCGGGTTAGCGGGAAGCACAGATACGCAGTATTTT.

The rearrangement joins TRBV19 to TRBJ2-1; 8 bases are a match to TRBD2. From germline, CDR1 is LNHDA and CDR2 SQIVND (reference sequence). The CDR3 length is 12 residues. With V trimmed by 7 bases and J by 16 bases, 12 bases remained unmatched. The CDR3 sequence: CASTPGSGNLFF. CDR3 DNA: TGTGCCAGTACCCCAGGTAGCGGGAATCTTTTCTTC.

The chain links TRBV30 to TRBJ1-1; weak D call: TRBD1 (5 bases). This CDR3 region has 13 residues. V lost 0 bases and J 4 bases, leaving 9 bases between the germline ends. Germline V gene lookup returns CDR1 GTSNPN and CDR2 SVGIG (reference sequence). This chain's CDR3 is CAWSVLGGTEAFF. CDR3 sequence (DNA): TGTGCCTGGAGTGTACTGGGGGGCACTGAAGCTTTCTTT.

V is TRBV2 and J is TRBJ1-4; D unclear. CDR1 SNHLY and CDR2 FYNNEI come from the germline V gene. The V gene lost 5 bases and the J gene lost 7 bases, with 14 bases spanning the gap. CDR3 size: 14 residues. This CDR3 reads CASSPSLRVEKLFF. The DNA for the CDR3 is TGTGCCAGCAGTCCAAGCTTGAGGGTTGAAAAACTGTTTTTT.

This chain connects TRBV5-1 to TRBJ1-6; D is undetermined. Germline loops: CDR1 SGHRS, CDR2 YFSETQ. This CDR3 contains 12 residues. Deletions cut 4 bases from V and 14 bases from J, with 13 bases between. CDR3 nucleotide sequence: TGCGCCAGCAGCCCGGGAAGTGAGACCCTCCACTTT. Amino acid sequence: CASSPGSETLHF.

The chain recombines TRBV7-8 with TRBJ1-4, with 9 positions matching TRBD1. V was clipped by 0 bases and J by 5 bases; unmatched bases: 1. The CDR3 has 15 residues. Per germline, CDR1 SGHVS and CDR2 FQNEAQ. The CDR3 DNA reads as TGTGCCAGCAGCTTAGCCGGGACAGGGAATGAAAAACTGTTTTTT. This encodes CASSLAGTGNEKLFF.

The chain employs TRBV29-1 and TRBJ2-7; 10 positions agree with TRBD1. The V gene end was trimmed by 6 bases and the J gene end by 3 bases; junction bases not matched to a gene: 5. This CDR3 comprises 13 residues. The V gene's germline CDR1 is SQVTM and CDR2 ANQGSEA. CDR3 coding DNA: TGCAGCGTGCAAGACAGGGGGCTCTACGAGCAGTACTTC. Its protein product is CSVQDRGLYEQYF.

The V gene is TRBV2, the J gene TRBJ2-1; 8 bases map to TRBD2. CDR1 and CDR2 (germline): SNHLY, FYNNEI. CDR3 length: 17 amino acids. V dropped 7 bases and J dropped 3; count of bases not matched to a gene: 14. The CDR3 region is CASIHIGWRGDYNEQFF. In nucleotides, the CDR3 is TGTGCCAGCATTCACATAGGGTGGCGGGGGGACTACAATGAGCAGTTCTTC. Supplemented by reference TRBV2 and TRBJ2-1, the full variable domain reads EPEVTQTPSHQVTQMGQEVILRCVPISNHLYFYWYRQILGQKVEFLVSFYNNEISEKSEIFDDQFSVERPDGSNFTLKIRSTKLEDSAMYFCASIHIGWRGDYNEQFFGPGTRLTVL.